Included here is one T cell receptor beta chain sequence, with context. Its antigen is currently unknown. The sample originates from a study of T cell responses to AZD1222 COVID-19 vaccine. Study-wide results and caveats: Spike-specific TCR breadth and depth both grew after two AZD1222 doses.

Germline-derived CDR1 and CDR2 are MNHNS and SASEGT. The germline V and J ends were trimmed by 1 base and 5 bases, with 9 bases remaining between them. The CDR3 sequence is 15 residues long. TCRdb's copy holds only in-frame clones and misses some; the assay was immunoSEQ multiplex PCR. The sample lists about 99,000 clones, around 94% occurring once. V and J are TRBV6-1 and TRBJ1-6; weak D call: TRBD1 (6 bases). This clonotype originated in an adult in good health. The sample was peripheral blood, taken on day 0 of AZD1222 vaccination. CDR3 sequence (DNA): TGTGCCAGCAGTGAAGGGACAGTTCATAATTCACCCCTCCACTTT. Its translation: CASSEGTVHNSPLHF.